These 20 T cell receptor beta chains were sequenced from one sample in a study of T cell changes during pregnancy in multiple sclerosis. The method was immunoSEQ multiplex PCR; TCRdb's version includes in-frame clones alone and lacks a portion of them. The data contain under 95,000 clones, under 95% of them singletons. The sequencing here drew on CD4+ T cells from peripheral blood mononuclear cells, taken before pregnancy. Receptor source: a female donor with multiple sclerosis, enrolled in a pregnancy study.

V gene TRBV28 combines with J gene TRBJ1-5, with 8 nucleotides matching TRBD1. V was pared by 3 bases and J by 5 bases, with 6 bases of the junction left unmatched. The CDR3 is 15 residues long. The germline V gene encodes CDR1 MDHEN and CDR2 SYDVKM. The CDR3 protein is CASSFYGTGDQPQHF. For the CDR3, the DNA is TGTGCCAGCAGTTTCTACGGGACAGGTGATCAGCCCCAGCATTTT.

The CDR3 sequence: CASSVGTGYNYGYTF. The CDR3 nucleotides read TGTGCCAGCAGCGTGGGGACAGGATATAACTATGGCTACACCTTC. The gene calls are TRBV9 and TRBJ1-2; 8 bases fit TRBD1. Germline V CDR1 and CDR2: SGDLS, YYNGEE. V gave up 2 bases and J gave up 1 base; unmatched junction bases: 4. This CDR3 is built from 15 residues. Using reference TRBV9 and TRBJ1-2 for the parts outside the CDR3, the full variable domain is DSGVTQTPKHLITATGQRVTLRCSPRSGDLSVYWYQQSLDQGLQFLIQYYNGEERAKGNILERFSAQQFPDLHSELNLSSLELGDSALYFCASSVGTGYNYGYTFGSGTRLTVV.

The gene calls are TRBV29-1 and TRBJ2-1, with a possible D match to TRBD2 (6 bases). Trimming stripped 1 base from V and 0 bases from J, with 7 bases between. The CDR3 runs 14 residues. Germline lookup yields CDR1 SQVTM and CDR2 ANQGSEA. The chain's CDR3 is CSVEGGGSYNEQFF. The CDR3 DNA sequence: TGCAGCGTTGAAGGGGGAGGCTCCTACAATGAGCAGTTCTTC.

V usage is TRBV5-6 and J usage is TRBJ1-2; D call uncertain. There are 15 residues in the CDR3. Germline V CDR1 and CDR2: SGHDT, YYEEEE. V lost 0 bases to trimming and J lost 5 bases, with 14 bases between them. CDR3 sequence (DNA): TGTGCCAGCAGCTTGGCCTCGGGATTGGGGTATGGCTACACCTTC. Protein: CASSLASGLGYGYTF.

V gene TRBV28 combines with J gene TRBJ2-2; a possible D gene is TRBD2 (5 bases). This CDR3 has 16 residues. CDR1 MDHEN and CDR2 SYDVKM come from the germline V gene. V was trimmed by 9 bases and J by 2 bases, leaving 19 bases between them. CDR3 coding DNA: TGTGCCAGTTTAGAATATCGGGGTAGCAACACCGGGGAGCTGTTTTTT. Amino acids: CASLEYRGSNTGELFF.

The V and J genes are TRBV11-3 and TRBJ1-6; D is ambiguous. Trimming cost V 7 bases and J 10 bases, with 14 bases left between them. The CDR3 totals 13 residues. Germline loops: CDR1 SGHNT, CDR2 YENEEA. The CDR3 here is CASKSAVGSPLHF. As DNA, the CDR3 is TGTGCCAGCAAGTCGGCGGTAGGCTCACCCCTCCACTTT.

The chain recombines TRBV10-3 with TRBJ2-7, with TRBD2 as a possible D gene (6 bases). V was clipped by 5 bases and J by 2 bases, with 13 bases between them. Germline CDR1 reads ENHRY; CDR2 reads SYGVKD. This CDR3 is built from 14 residues. This CDR3 reads CAISTSGTPYEQYF. The CDR3 bases are TGTGCCATCAGTACTTCCGGGACTCCCTACGAGCAGTACTTC.

The rearrangement joins TRBV6-5 to TRBJ1-3, with 10 bases fitting TRBD1. After removal of 6 bases from V and 1 base from J, the junction contained 6 bases not matched to a gene. CDR3 length: 16 amino acids. Germline values: CDR1 MNHEY, CDR2 SVGAGI. The CDR3 here is CASRYRQGASGNTIYF. The CDR3 DNA reads TGTGCCAGCAGATACCGACAGGGGGCATCTGGAAACACCATATATTTT.

This rearrangement joins TRBV7-9 to TRBJ1-4; D call uncertain. V was cut by 5 bases and J by 0 bases, with 13 bases left in between. The CDR3 is 16 amino acids. CDR1 and CDR2 (germline): SEHNR, FQNEAQ (reference sequence). DNA of the CDR3: TGTGCCAGCAGCCGCGGCGCGGCTGCAACTAATGAAAAACTGTTTTTT. Residues: CASSRGAAATNEKLFF.

V usage is TRBV4-1 and J usage is TRBJ2-1, with D tentatively TRBD2 (7 bases). Germline CDR1 MGHRA, CDR2 YSYEKL. Trimming stripped 6 bases from V and 4 bases from J, with 22 bases between. The CDR3 has 17 residues. The CDR3 here is CASRSRGGSNFYNEQFF. CDR3 in DNA: TGCGCCAGCAGATCTAGGGGGGGGTCAAATTTTTACAATGAGCAGTTCTTC.

The chain carries TRBV5-4 and TRBJ2-2; 14 bases line up with TRBD2. Germline values: CDR1 SGHNT, CDR2 YYREEE (reference sequence). The CDR3 extends over 18 amino acids. J gave up 4 bases and V 2 bases, and 7 bases lay outside the gene matches. CDR3 nucleotide sequence: TGTGCCAGCAGCTTCGGGACTAGCGGGAGTCGGCCCACCGGGGAGCTGTTTTTT. It translates to CASSFGTSGSRPTGELFF. The full variable domain, its missing parts supplied by reference TRBV5-4 and TRBJ2-2, is ETGVTQSPTHLIKTRGQQVTLRCSSQSGHNTVSWYQQALGQGPQFIFQYYREEENGRGNFPPRFSGLQFPNYSSELNVNALELDDSALYLCASSFGTSGSRPTGELFFGEGSRLTVL.

Points on this clone: This is likely a read error, given that the CDR3 carries no conserved phenylalanine or tryptophan at its end. The chain couples TRBV14 to TRBJ1-2, with 8 bases that match TRBD1. The CDR3 has 16 amino acids. V gave up 2 bases and J gave up 6 bases; unmatched junction bases: 11. CDR1 is SGHDN and CDR2 is FVKESK in the germline V gene. CDR3 sequence (DNA): TGTGCCAGCAGCCAAAAAAAATCAGGGGGCTTTGATGGCTACACCCTC. This codes for CASSQKKSGGFDGYTL.

This chain connects TRBV7-2 to TRBJ2-5; D is perhaps TRBD2 (7 bases). The germline gives CDR1 SGHTA, CDR2 FQGNSA. V lost 1 base, J lost 10 bases, and 16 bases lay in between. This CDR3 contains 14 residues. CDR3 sequence (DNA): TGTGCCAGCAGCTTAGTGGGGGGAGGGGGAGACCAGTACTTC. This encodes CASSLVGGGGDQYF. The complete variable domain, with remaining parts taken from reference TRBV7-2 and TRBJ2-5, reads GAGVSQSPSNKVTEKGKDVELRCDPISGHTALYWYRQSLGQGLEFLIYFQGNSAPDKSGLPSDRFSAERTGGSVSTLTIQRTQQEDSAVYLCASSLVGGGGDQYFGPGTRLLVL.

J is TRBJ2-5 and V is TRBV30, with 7 nucleotides matching TRBD2. From germline, CDR1 is GTSNPN and CDR2 SVGIG (reference sequence). V trimming: 4 bases; J trimming: 0 bases; junction bases outside the gene matches: 8. The CDR3 is made up of 15 amino acids. CDR3 amino acids: CAWKKRGGDQETQYF. The DNA of the CDR3 is TGTGCCTGGAAAAAGCGGGGAGGGGACCAAGAGACCCAGTACTTC.

This rearrangement joins TRBV7-2 to TRBJ1-5, with 9 bases identical to TRBD1. The CDR3 extends over 16 amino acids. Trimming took 5 bases from V and 6 from J; bases not matched to a gene: 11. Germline loops: CDR1 SGHTA, CDR2 FQGNSA. The CDR3 is CASSPSTGGSRQPQHF. The CDR3 DNA reads TGTGCCAGCAGCCCCTCGACAGGGGGTTCCCGTCAGCCCCAGCATTTT.

The V gene is TRBV2, the J gene TRBJ1-2; D may be TRBD1 (5 bases). V gave up 4 bases and J gave up 8 bases, with 23 bases separating them. Germline V gene lookup returns CDR1 SNHLY and CDR2 FYNNEI. CDR3 size: 16 residues. Here the CDR3 reads CASSVIRQLTKRGYTF. CDR3 DNA: TGTGCCAGCAGTGTCATAAGACAGCTAACAAAGAGAGGCTACACCTTC. Combining the CDR3 with reference TRBV2 and TRBJ1-2 gives the whole variable domain EPEVTQTPSHQVTQMGQEVILRCVPISNHLYFYWYRQILGQKVEFLVSFYNNEISEKSEIFDDQFSVERPDGSNFTLKIRSTKLEDSAMYFCASSVIRQLTKRGYTFGSGTRLTVV.

This clone was found a few times. This chain links TRBV6-5 with TRBJ1-6, with D possibly matching TRBD1 (5 bases). The CDR3 runs 13 residues. CDR1 and CDR2 from the germline V gene are MNHEY and SVGAGI. V was trimmed by 4 bases and J by 10 bases, leaving 11 bases between them. The CDR3 DNA is TGTGCCAGCAGTTTGCAGGGTCGGTCACCCCTCCACTTT. Residues: CASSLQGRSPLHF.

This chain uses TRBV7-8 with TRBJ1-4; D not certain. CDR3 length equals 13 residues. Germline loops: CDR1 SGHVS, CDR2 FQNEAQ. Trimming left V 5 bases short and J 8 bases short, with 12 bases between. The CDR3 spells CASSAGLGEKLFF. The CDR3 DNA follows: TGTGCCAGCAGCGCGGGGTTGGGGGAAAAACTGTTTTTT.

A word on this clone: An end of the junction differs from the germline gene, which may be a read error. This chain joins TRBV7-7 and TRBJ2-1; 10 nucleotides match TRBD2. Per germline, CDR1 SSHAT and CDR2 FNYEAQ (reference sequence). There are 17 residues in the CDR3. The CDR3 here is CASSSGRALAGHDEQFF. The DNA for the CDR3 is TGTGCTAGCAGCTCCGGGCGAGCACTAGCGGGGCATGATGAGCAGTTCTTC. Filled out from reference TRBV7-7 and TRBJ2-1, the complete variable domain reads GAGVSQSPRYKVTKRGQDVTLRCDPISSHATLYWYQQALGQGPEFLTYFNYEAQPDKSGLPSDRFSAERPEGSISTLTIQRTEQRDSAMYRCASSSGRALAGHDEQFFGPGTRLTVL.

This clone was seen just once. Here the CDR3 DNA reads TGCGCCAGCAGCTTGGCCGGGACTAGCGGCGAGACCCAGTACTTC. This translates into CASSLAGTSGETQYF. V and J are TRBV5-1 and TRBJ2-5; the match to TRBD2 covers 11 bases. Looked up from germline, CDR1 is SGHRS and CDR2 is YFSETQ. The CDR3 loop spans 15 amino acids. The ends lost 0 bases at V and 5 bases at J; junction bases unmatched: 3. Full variable domain (outside the CDR3, taken from reference TRBV5-1 and TRBJ2-5): KAGVTQTPRYLIKTRGQQVTLSCSPISGHRSVSWYQQTPGQGLQFLFEYFSETQRNKGNFPGRFSGRQFSNSRSEMNVSTLELGDSALYLCASSLAGTSGETQYFGPGTRLLVL.